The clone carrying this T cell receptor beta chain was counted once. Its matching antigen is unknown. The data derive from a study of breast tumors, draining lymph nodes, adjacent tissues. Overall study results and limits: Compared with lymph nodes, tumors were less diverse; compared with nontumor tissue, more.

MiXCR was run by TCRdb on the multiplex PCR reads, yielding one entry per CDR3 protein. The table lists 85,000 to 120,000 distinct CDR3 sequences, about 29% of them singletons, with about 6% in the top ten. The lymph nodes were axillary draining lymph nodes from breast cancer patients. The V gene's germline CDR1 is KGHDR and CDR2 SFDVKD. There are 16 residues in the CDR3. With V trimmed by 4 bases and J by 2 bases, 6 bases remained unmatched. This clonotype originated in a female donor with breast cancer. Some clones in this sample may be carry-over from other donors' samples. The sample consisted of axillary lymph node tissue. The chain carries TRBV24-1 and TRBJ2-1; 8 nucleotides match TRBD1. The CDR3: CATSDIDRGAYNEQFF. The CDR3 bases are TGTGCCACCAGTGACATAGACAGGGGAGCCTACAATGAGCAGTTCTTC.